This T cell receptor (delta chain) was documented in a study of gamma-delta T cells after stem cell transplantation. With CATT, TCRdb re-called clones from the RT-PCR reads. The profile shows 950 to 1,500 delta-chain clones, 1.5% to 2% of them singletons. This clone qualifies as medium-sized (0.01 to 0.1%). This clonotype was sampled from a human donor. It is not recorded whose cells these are; they may come from a transplant donor. The material sequenced was gamma-delta T cells.

CDR3 sequence reads: CACDTGDTNSWDTRQMFF. CDR3 nucleotides: TGTGCCTGTGACACTGGGGATACGAACTCCTGGGACACCCGACAGATGTTTTTC. This chain links TRDV2 with TRDJ3; 9 bases are a match to TRDD3. CDR3 length: 18 residues. CDR1 and CDR2 from the germline V gene are GEAIGNYY and EKD. J was trimmed by 0 bases and V by 1 base; bases with no gene match: 3.